Each of the 8 T cell receptor beta chains below was sequenced from the same sample in a study of blood T cell repertoires in COVID-19. Some clones are missing from TCRdb's copy, which holds only in-frame ones; the method was immunoSEQ multiplex PCR. The sample yields roughly 88,000 clones, around nine tenths seen once. The sample taken for sequencing was peripheral blood. The origin of the receptors is a woman aged 50 to 65 in a cohort sampled during active COVID-19.

This clone came up once. The gene calls are TRBV24-1 and TRBJ1-5; 10 bases are a match to TRBD1. Germline values: CDR1 KGHDR, CDR2 SFDVKD. The trim removed 1 base at V and 0 bases at J, leaving 17 bases unmatched. CDR3 length equals 22 residues. DNA for the CDR3: TGTGCCACCAGTGATTTTCGAAAATGCTTGGGACAGGGGTTCTATAGCAATCAGCCCCAGCATTTT. This codes for CATSDFRKCLGQGFYSNQPQHF.

This chain connects TRBV5-6 to TRBJ1-4; D remains ambiguous. The germline gives CDR1 SGHDT, CDR2 YYEEEE. This CDR3 spans 15 amino acids. V was shortened by 4 bases and J by 3 bases, with 13 bases between the two germline ends. CDR3 DNA sequence: TGTGCCAGCAGCCGGGTGTGGGGAGCTAATGAAAAACTGTTTTTT. Its protein product is CASSRVWGANEKLFF.

V is TRBV19 and J is TRBJ1-5; 11 bases are shared with TRBD1. V was pared by 3 bases and J by 6 bases, with 10 bases of the junction left unmatched. CDR3 length equals 17 residues. CDR1 is LNHDA and CDR2 is SQIVND in the germline V gene (reference sequence). This CDR3 reads CASSIAPGQGAIQPQHF. Here the CDR3 DNA reads TGTGCCAGTAGTATCGCTCCCGGACAGGGGGCAATTCAGCCCCAGCATTTT.

V gene TRBV4-1 combines with J gene TRBJ1-5; no definite D call. This CDR3 contains 15 residues. V lost 0 bases to trimming and J lost 2 bases, with 8 bases between them. From germline, CDR1 is MGHRA and CDR2 YSYEKL. The DNA of the CDR3 is TGCGCCAGCAGCCAAGACCCCGCGGGCAATCAGCCCCAGCATTTT. Amino acids: CASSQDPAGNQPQHF.

The gene calls are TRBV11-3 and TRBJ2-1; tentative D call: TRBD2 (6 bases). CDR3 length: 12 amino acids. Germline V CDR1 and CDR2: SGHNT, YENEEA. Deletions cut 3 bases from V and 7 bases from J, with 7 bases between. CDR3 coding DNA: TGTGCCAGCAGCTTCGGGGGTAATGAGCAGTTCTTC. It encodes CASSFGGNEQFF.

The chain couples TRBV11-3 to TRBJ2-5, with D possibly matching TRBD1 (8 bases). Between the trimmed V and J ends, which lost 5 bases and 4 bases, there was a span of 14 bases. The length of the CDR3 is 14 residues. In germline, CDR1 is SGHNT, CDR2 YENEEA. CDR3 amino acids: CASSGTGGAETQYF. DNA of the CDR3: TGTGCCAGCAGCGGAACAGGGGGGGCAGAGACCCAGTACTTC.

V and J are TRBV9 and TRBJ1-1; no firm D call. The V and J ends lost 1 base and 5 bases respectively, with 15 bases between them. The CDR3 is made up of 15 amino acids. CDR1 is SGDLS and CDR2 is YYNGEE in the germline V gene. The CDR3 DNA reads TGTGCCAGCAGCGTATACGAGGGTGGCGGAACTGAAGCTTTCTTT. Translated: CASSVYEGGGTEAFF. The full variable domain, its missing parts supplied by reference TRBV9 and TRBJ1-1, is DSGVTQTPKHLITATGQRVTLRCSPRSGDLSVYWYQQSLDQGLQFLIQYYNGEERAKGNILERFSAQQFPDLHSELNLSSLELGDSALYFCASSVYEGGGTEAFFGQGTRLTVV.

This clone was observed a handful of times. The chain carries TRBV19 and TRBJ1-2; perhaps TRBD1 as D (5 bases). This CDR3 is built from 15 residues. Trimming left V 5 bases short and J 4 bases short, with 17 bases between. CDR1 and CDR2 from the germline V gene are LNHDA and SQIVND (reference sequence). CDR3 loop: CASSPFGQRIYGYTF. The CDR3 DNA reads TGTGCCAGTAGTCCATTCGGACAACGGATCTATGGCTACACCTTC.